This T cell receptor beta chain is from a study of blood T cell repertoires in COVID-19. Turning to the study itself: Samples came from the United States, Italy and Spain, spanning acute and convalescent COVID-19.

It was during active infection that Seattle patients were enrolled and then longitudinally followed. Assay: immunoSEQ multiplex PCR; the TCRdb copy retains only in-frame clones and omits some. The sample carries under 200,000 clones, roughly 93% recorded once. Sequencing used peripheral blood. The source of this sequence is a man between 18 and 29 years old with COVID-19, enrolled during active disease.

The DNA of the CDR3 is TGCAGCGTGGCTGGGACTAGCGTTACCTCCTACGAGCAGTACTTC. It specifies CSVAGTSVTSYEQYF. V usage is TRBV29-1 and J usage is TRBJ2-7, with 10 bases that match TRBD2. The CDR3 has 15 amino acids. The germline CDR1 and CDR2 sequences are SQVTM and ANQGSEA. The V segment lost 6 bases and the J segment 0 bases; nucleotides outside the gene matches: 8.